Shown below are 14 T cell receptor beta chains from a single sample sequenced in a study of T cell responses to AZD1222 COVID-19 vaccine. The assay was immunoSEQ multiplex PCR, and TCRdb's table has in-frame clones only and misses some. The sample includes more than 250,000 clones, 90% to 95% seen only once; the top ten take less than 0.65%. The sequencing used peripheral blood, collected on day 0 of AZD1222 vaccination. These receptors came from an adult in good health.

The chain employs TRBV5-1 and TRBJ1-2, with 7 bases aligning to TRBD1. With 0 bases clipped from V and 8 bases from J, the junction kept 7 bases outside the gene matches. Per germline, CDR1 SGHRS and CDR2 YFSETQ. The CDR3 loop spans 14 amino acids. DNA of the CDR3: TGCGCCAGCAGCTTGGGCGACAGGGTCGGGGGCTACACCTTC. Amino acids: CASSLGDRVGGYTF. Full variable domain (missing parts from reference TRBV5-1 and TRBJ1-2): KAGVTQTPRYLIKTRGQQVTLSCSPISGHRSVSWYQQTPGQGLQFLFEYFSETQRNKGNFPGRFSGRQFSNSRSEMNVSTLELGDSALYLCASSLGDRVGGYTFGSGTRLTVV.

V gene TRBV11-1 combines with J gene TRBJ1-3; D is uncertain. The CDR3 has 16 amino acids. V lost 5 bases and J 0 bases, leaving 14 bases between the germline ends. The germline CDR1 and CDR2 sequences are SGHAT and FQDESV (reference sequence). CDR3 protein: CASSHRPVLSGNTIYF. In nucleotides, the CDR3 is TGTGCCAGCAGCCACCGACCGGTTCTCTCTGGAAACACCATATATTTT.

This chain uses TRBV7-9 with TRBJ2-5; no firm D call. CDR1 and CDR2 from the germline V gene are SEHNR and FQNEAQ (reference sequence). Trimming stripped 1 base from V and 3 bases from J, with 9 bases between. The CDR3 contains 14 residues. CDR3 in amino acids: CASSLGIREETQYF. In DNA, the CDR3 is TGTGCCAGCAGCTTAGGTATCCGAGAAGAGACCCAGTACTTC.

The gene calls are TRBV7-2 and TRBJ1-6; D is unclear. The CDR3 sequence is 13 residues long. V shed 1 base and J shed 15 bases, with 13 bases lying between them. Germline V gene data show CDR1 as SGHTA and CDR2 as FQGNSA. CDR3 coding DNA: TGTGCCAGCAGCTTAGATTCACCGACGATCCTCCACTTT. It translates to CASSLDSPTILHF.

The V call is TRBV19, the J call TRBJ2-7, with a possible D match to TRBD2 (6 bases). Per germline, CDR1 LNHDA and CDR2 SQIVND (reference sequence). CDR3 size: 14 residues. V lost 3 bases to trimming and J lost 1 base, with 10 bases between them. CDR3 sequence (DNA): TGTGCCAGTAGTATGAGACTAGATTCCTACGAGCAGTACTTC. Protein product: CASSMRLDSYEQYF.

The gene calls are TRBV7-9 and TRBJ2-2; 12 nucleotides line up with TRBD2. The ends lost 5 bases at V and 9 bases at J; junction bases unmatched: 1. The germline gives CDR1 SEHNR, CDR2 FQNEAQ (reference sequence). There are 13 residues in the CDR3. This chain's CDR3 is CASSRTSGRELFF. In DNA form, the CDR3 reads TGTGCCAGCAGCCGGACTAGCGGGAGGGAGCTGTTTTTT. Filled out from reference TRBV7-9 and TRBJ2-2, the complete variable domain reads DTGVSQNPRHKITKRGQNVTFRCDPISEHNRLYWYRQTLGQGPEFLTYFQNEAQLEKSRLLSDRFSAERPKGSFSTLEIQRTEQGDSAMYLCASSRTSGRELFFGEGSRLTVL.

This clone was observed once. This CDR3 is CASSLLSTSGNSPLHF. The CDR3 DNA follows: TGTGCCAGCAGCTTATTGAGTACGTCGGGGAATTCACCCCTCCACTTT. The chain joins TRBV7-9 to TRBJ1-6, with D uncertain. The V end lost 2 bases, the J end lost 7 bases, and 15 bases lay between the germline ends. Germline values: CDR1 SEHNR, CDR2 FQNEAQ (reference sequence). CDR3 length: 16 amino acids.

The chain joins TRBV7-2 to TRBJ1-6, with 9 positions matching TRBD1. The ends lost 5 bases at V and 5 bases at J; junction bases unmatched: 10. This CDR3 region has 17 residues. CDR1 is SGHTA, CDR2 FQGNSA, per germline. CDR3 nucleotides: TGTGCCAGCAGCCGCCGACCCGGGACAGGGAATAATTCACCCCTCCACTTT. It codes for CASSRRPGTGNNSPLHF.

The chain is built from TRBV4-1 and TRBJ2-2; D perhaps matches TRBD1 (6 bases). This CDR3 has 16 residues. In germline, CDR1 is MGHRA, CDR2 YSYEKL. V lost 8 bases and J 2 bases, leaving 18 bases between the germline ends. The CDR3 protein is CASRSRPGQNTGELFF. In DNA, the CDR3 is TGCGCCAGCCGATCTCGGCCGGGACAAAACACCGGGGAGCTGTTTTTT.

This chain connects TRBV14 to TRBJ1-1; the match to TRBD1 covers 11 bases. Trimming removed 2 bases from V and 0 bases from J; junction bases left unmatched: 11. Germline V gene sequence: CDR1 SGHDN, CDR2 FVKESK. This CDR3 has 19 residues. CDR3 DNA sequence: TGTGCCAGCAGCCAACGGAAAGGACAGGGGGCAGGGATGAACACTGAAGCTTTCTTT. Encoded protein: CASSQRKGQGAGMNTEAFF.

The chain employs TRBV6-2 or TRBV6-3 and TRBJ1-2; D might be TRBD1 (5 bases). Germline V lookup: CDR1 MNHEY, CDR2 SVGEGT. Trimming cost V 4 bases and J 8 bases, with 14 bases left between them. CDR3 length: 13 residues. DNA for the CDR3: TGTGCCAGCAGTTTCACAGGACTCCGGGGCTACACCTTC. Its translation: CASSFTGLRGYTF.

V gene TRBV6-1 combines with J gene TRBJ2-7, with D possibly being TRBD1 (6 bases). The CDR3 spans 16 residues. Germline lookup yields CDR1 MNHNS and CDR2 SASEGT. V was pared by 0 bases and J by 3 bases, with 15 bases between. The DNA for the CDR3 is TGTGCCAGCAGTGAAGCTGGGACACTGGCCCTCTACGAGCAGTACTTC. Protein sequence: CASSEAGTLALYEQYF.

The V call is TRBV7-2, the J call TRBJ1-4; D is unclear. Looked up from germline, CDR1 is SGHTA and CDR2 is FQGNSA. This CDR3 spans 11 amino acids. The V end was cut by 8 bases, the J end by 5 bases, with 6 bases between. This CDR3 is CASGVNEKLFF. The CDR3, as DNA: TGTGCCAGCGGGGTCAATGAAAAACTGTTTTTT.

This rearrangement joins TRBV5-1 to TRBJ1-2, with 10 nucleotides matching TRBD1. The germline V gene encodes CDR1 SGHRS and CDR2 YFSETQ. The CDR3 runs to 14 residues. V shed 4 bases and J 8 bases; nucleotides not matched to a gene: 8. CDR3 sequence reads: CASSRTGTGVGYTF. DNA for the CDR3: TGCGCCAGCAGCCGGACCGGGACAGGGGTCGGCTACACCTTC.